Following are 16 T cell receptor beta chains from one sample sequenced in a study of identical twins. TCRdb fed the 5' RACE reads into MiXCR, producing one record per CDR3 protein. The sample carries hundreds of thousands of distinct CDR3 sequences, less than 10% recorded once. These data also featured in a second study, about yellow fever vaccine responses in identical twins.

Sequencing was carried out using PBMCs. These receptors were obtained from a woman aged 18 to 35 in good health.

This clonotype has a count of ten or more. The CDR3 is CASSLAPTDTQYF. The CDR3 coding sequence is TGTGCCAGCAGCTTAGCCCCCACAGATACGCAGTATTTT. This chain links TRBV7-9 with TRBJ2-3, with D unresolved. This CDR3 has 13 amino acids. Trimming took 0 bases from V and 2 from J, leaving 3 bases between them. Germline V gives CDR1 SEHNR, CDR2 FQNEAQ (reference sequence).

Only a few counts were recorded for this clonotype. V and J are TRBV7-2 and TRBJ2-3; no clear D gene. Looked up from germline, CDR1 is SGHTA and CDR2 is FQGNSA. This CDR3 comprises 12 residues. V lost 8 bases and J 4 bases, leaving 10 bases between the germline ends. Here the CDR3 reads CASRPSADTQYF. CDR3 DNA sequence: TGTGCCAGCCGCCCATCAGCAGATACGCAGTATTTT.

This sequence joins TRBV7-9 and TRBJ2-1, with D tentatively TRBD2 (6 bases). Germline CDR1 is SEHNR and CDR2 is FQNEAQ (reference sequence). The CDR3 is made up of 16 amino acids. Trimming removed 5 bases at V and 1 base at J, with 15 bases between. CDR3 protein: CASSRPPGLSYNEQFF. Here the CDR3 DNA reads TGTGCCAGCAGCCGACCTCCGGGACTTTCCTACAATGAGCAGTTCTTC.

This clonotype was detected a few times. The chain uses TRBV6-4 and TRBJ2-3; 10 bases align to TRBD1. Germline V gene sequence: CDR1 MRHNA, CDR2 SNTAGT. The CDR3 extends over 16 amino acids. After removal of 5 bases from V and 4 bases from J, the junction contained 9 bases not matched to a gene. The CDR3 DNA reads as TGTGCCAGCAGTCCCAAAGGGACAGGGGAGGCAGATACGCAGTATTTT. This sequence encodes CASSPKGTGEADTQYF.

This clonotype occurred many times. The chain has TRBV24-1 and TRBJ2-5; D perhaps matches TRBD1 (6 bases). Germline CDR1 reads KGHDR; CDR2 reads SFDVKD. V lost 3 bases and J lost 5, with 15 bases in between. There are 15 residues in the CDR3. The CDR3 region has the DNA TGTGCCACCAGTGATAGCTGGGGGCAAGAGGAGACCCAGTACTTC. It yields the protein CATSDSWGQEETQYF.

There are a few counts of this clonotype. The CDR3: CASRQGTNSYNEQFF. The CDR3 DNA reads as TGTGCCAGCCGCCAGGGGACGAACTCCTACAATGAGCAGTTCTTC. The rearrangement uses TRBV7-9 and TRBJ2-1, with a weak D call TRBD1 (6 bases). Germline assignment: CDR1 SEHNR and CDR2 FQNEAQ (reference sequence). Trimming shortened V by 8 bases and J by 0 bases, and 14 bases separated the two germline ends. The CDR3 runs to 15 residues. Filled out from reference TRBV7-9 and TRBJ2-1, the complete variable domain reads DTGVSQNPRHKITKRGQNVTFRCDPISEHNRLYWYRQTLGQGPEFLTYFQNEAQLEKSRLLSDRFSAERPKGSFSTLEIQRTEQGDSAMYLCASRQGTNSYNEQFFGPGTRLTVL.

This clonotype was detected only a few times. The chain is built from TRBV7-9 and TRBJ2-3; maybe TRBD2 (6 bases). The V end was cut by 6 bases, the J end by 5 bases, with 15 bases between. The germline V gene has CDR1 SEHNR and CDR2 FQNEAQ (reference sequence). This CDR3 is 14 amino acids long. The CDR3 bases are TGTGCCAGCAGGAGGGACTCCCGAGGAGATACGCAGTATTTT. As protein: CASRRDSRGDTQYF.

This chain links TRBV29-1 with TRBJ2-1; a possible D gene is TRBD2 (5 bases). The CDR3 runs to 12 residues. V was cut by 4 bases and J by 5 bases, with 9 bases left in between. Germline-derived CDR1 and CDR2 are SQVTM and ANQGSEA. The CDR3 loop is CSVVRGNNEQFF. CDR3 nucleotide sequence: TGCAGCGTTGTACGAGGGAACAATGAGCAGTTCTTC.

The rearrangement uses TRBV5-1 and TRBJ2-5; TRBD1 aligns across 7 bases. This CDR3 has 15 residues. CDR1 is SGHRS, CDR2 YFSETQ, per germline. V lost 4 bases to trimming and J lost 2 bases; unmatched junction nucleotides: 8. The CDR3 coding sequence is TGCGCCAGCAGCCTCCGAGGGACAGCACAAGAGACCCAGTACTTC. Protein: CASSLRGTAQETQYF. Looking up the rest from reference TRBV5-1 and TRBJ2-5 gives the full variable domain: KAGVTQTPRYLIKTRGQQVTLSCSPISGHRSVSWYQQTPGQGLQFLFEYFSETQRNKGNFPGRFSGRQFSNSRSEMNVSTLELGDSALYLCASSLRGTAQETQYFGPGTRLLVL.

This clonotype was detected many times. The CDR3 spells CASSRGTVGTQYF. The CDR3, as DNA: TGTGCCAGCAGCAGGGGGACAGTCGGGACCCAGTACTTC. The rearrangement uses TRBV11-2 and TRBJ2-5, with TRBD1 identical over 7 bases. CDR1 is SGHAT, CDR2 FQNNGV, per germline. The junction had 7 bases not matched to a gene; V was cut back by 5 bases and J by 7 bases. This CDR3 is 13 amino acids long.

At least ten counts were recorded for this clonotype. CDR3 in DNA: TGTGCCAGCAGTCCCACTTTCGGGACAGGGCGCTCACCCCTCCACTTT. It specifies CASSPTFGTGRSPLHF. This chain joins TRBV12-3 or TRBV12-4 and TRBJ1-6, with 9 positions matching TRBD1. The CDR3 has 16 residues. V was pared by 5 bases and J by 10 bases, with 12 bases of the junction left unmatched.

In this sample, this clonotype turned up a few times. The chain is built from TRBV7-2 and TRBJ2-6; D gene ambiguous. Trimming shortened V by 1 base and J by 0 bases, and 7 bases separated the two germline ends. Per the germline V gene, CDR1 is SGHTA and CDR2 is FQGNSA. The CDR3 runs to 16 residues. The CDR3 region is CASSLEGSSGANVLTF. The CDR3 bases are TGTGCCAGCAGCTTAGAGGGCAGCTCTGGGGCCAACGTCCTGACTTTC.

V is TRBV6-2 or TRBV6-3 and J is TRBJ2-1; tentatively, D is TRBD1 (5 bases). The V end lost 7 bases, the J end lost 0 bases, and 10 bases lay between the germline ends. Germline V gene lookup returns CDR1 MNHEY and CDR2 SVGEGT. This CDR3 has 14 residues. CDR3 bases: TGTGCCAGCAAAGGGGAAAACTCCTACAATGAGCAGTTCTTC. Amino acids: CASKGENSYNEQFF.

This clonotype was seen a few times. J is TRBJ2-1 and V is TRBV20-1; 8 bases line up with TRBD2. The V segment lost 5 bases and the J segment 9 bases; nucleotides outside the gene matches: 6. Germline assignment: CDR1 DFQATT and CDR2 SNEGSKA (reference sequence). The CDR3 covers 12 residues. The CDR3 region is CSAPRTSTEQFF. For the CDR3, the DNA is TGCAGTGCTCCGAGGACTAGCACTGAGCAGTTCTTC.

This clonotype was seen at least ten times. The rearrangement joins TRBV7-9 to TRBJ2-5; 10 bases align to TRBD2. The V segment lost 5 bases and the J segment 4 bases; nucleotides outside the gene matches: 4. This CDR3 is 14 amino acids long. Germline CDR1 reads SEHNR; CDR2 reads FQNEAQ (reference sequence). This CDR3 is CASSDRLAGETQYF. The CDR3 DNA reads as TGTGCCAGCAGCGACCGACTAGCGGGAGAGACCCAGTACTTC.

This chain uses TRBV28 with TRBJ2-1; D is unresolved. CDR3 length: 15 amino acids. Trimming removed 2 bases from V and 2 bases from J, with 10 bases in between. Germline V lookup: CDR1 MDHEN, CDR2 SYDVKM. The CDR3 DNA reads as TGTGCCAGCAGTTTAGAGCCGACCACCTACAATGAGCAGTTCTTC. Translating gives CASSLEPTTYNEQFF.